The 5 T cell receptor beta chains below were found in one sample sequenced in a study of cytomegalovirus exposure and HLA in healthy donors (dated by TCRdb to 2015 to 2018). The method behind the library was the immunoSEQ multiplex PCR assay. TCRdb provides this immuneACCESS table in a form limited to in-frame rearrangements. Some clones are lacking; in checked studies, under half of them reflect an unresolved V gene, and why the rest are absent is not known. Across this sample there are hundreds of thousands of clones, with approximately 90% seen only once. Of the sample, 0.65% to 0.95% falls within the top ten clones. Input material: PBMCs. These receptors all stem from a woman aged 18-29 years in good health and CMV-seronegative.

CDR3 region: CASSEHRDGETQYF. The CDR3 nucleotides read TGTGCCAGCAGTGAACACAGGGACGGAGAGACCCAGTACTTC. The chain employs TRBV2 and TRBJ2-5, with a tentative D call TRBD1 (6 bases). The CDR3 is 14 amino acids. Trimming removed 2 bases at V and 4 bases at J, with 11 bases between. The germline gives CDR1 SNHLY, CDR2 FYNNEI.

The chain employs TRBV29-1 and TRBJ1-2; tentatively, D is TRBD1 (5 bases). The germline CDR1 and CDR2 sequences are SQVTM and ANQGSEA. V lost 2 bases and J 0 bases, leaving 10 bases between the germline ends. CDR3 length: 14 residues. CDR3 coding DNA: TGCAGCGTTGAACTCGGACACACTAACTATGGCTACACCTTC. Translating gives CSVELGHTNYGYTF.

The rearrangement uses TRBV5-6 and TRBJ2-7; 11 bases map to TRBD2. V lost 2 bases and J lost 3; bases outside the gene matches: 4. CDR1 is SGHDT and CDR2 is YYEEEE in the germline V gene. The CDR3 is 15 residues long. Here the CDR3 reads CASSLRGLADYEQYF. Here the CDR3 DNA reads TGTGCCAGCAGCTTAAGGGGACTAGCGGACTACGAGCAGTACTTC.

The rearrangement uses TRBV27 and TRBJ2-2; 9 nucleotides line up with TRBD1. V dropped 5 bases and J dropped 2; count of bases not matched to a gene: 12. Per the germline V gene, CDR1 is MNHEY and CDR2 is SMNVEV (reference sequence). CDR3 length: 18 residues. Written as DNA, the CDR3 is TGTGCCAGCAGTCCTACCACCGGGACAGGGCGAAACACCGGGGAGCTGTTTTTT. It translates to CASSPTTGTGRNTGELFF.

The chain has TRBV6-5 and TRBJ1-2, with D unclear. In germline, CDR1 is MNHEY, CDR2 SVGAGI. V lost 6 bases and J lost 12, with 20 bases in between. The CDR3 has 13 amino acids. The CDR3 loop reads CASRPLRWVSDTF. The CDR3 nucleotides read TGTGCCAGCAGACCACTACGGTGGGTTAGCGACACCTTC.